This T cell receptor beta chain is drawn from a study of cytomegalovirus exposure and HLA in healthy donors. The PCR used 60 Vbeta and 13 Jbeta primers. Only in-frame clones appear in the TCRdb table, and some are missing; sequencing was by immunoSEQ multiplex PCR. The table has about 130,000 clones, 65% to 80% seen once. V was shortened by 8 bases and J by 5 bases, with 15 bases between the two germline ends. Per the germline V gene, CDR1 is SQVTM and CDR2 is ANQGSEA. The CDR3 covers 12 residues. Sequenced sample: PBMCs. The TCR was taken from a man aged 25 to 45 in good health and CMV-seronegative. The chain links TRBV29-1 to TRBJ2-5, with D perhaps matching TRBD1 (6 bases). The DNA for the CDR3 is TGCAGCTCCCGAGCAGGGGACGAGACCCAGTACTTC. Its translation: CSSRAGDETQYF. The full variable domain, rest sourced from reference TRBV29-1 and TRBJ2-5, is SAVISQKPSRDICQRGTSLTIQCQVDSQVTMMFWYRQQPGQSLTLIATANQGSEATYESGFVIDKFPISRPNLTFSTLTVSNMSPEDSSIYLCSSRAGDETQYFGPGTRLLVL.